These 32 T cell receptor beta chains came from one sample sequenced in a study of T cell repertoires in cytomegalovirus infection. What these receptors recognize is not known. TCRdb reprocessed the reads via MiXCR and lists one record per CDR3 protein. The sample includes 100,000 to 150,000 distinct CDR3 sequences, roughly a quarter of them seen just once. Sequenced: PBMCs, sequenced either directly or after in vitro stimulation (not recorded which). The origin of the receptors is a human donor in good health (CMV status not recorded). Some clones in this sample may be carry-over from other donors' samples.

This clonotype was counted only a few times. CDR3 in amino acids: CASSIPRVGTEAFF. DNA for the CDR3: TGTGCCAGTAGTATTCCCCGGGTTGGCACTGAAGCTTTCTTT. The genes are TRBV19 and TRBJ1-1; the D is unclear. Trimming shortened V by 3 bases and J by 4 bases, and 12 bases separated the two germline ends. Germline-derived CDR1 and CDR2 are LNHDA and SQIVND (reference sequence). The CDR3 extends over 14 amino acids. The whole variable domain, filled in from reference TRBV19 and TRBJ1-1, reads DGGITQSPKYLFRKEGQNVTLSCEQNLNHDAMYWYRQDPGQGLRLIYYSQIVNDFQKGDIAEGYSVSREKKESFPLTVTSAQKNPTAFYLCASSIPRVGTEAFFGQGTRLTVV.

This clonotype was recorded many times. In DNA form, the CDR3 reads TGTGCCAGCAGCCACCCAAGCGGAGAGAATAGCAATCAGCCCCAGCATTTT. It codes for CASSHPSGENSNQPQHF. V gene TRBV7-9 combines with J gene TRBJ1-5; D gene ambiguous. The V gene lost 5 bases and the J gene lost 0 bases, with 17 bases spanning the gap. Germline V gene lookup returns CDR1 SEHNR and CDR2 FQNEAQ (reference sequence). The CDR3 contains 17 residues.

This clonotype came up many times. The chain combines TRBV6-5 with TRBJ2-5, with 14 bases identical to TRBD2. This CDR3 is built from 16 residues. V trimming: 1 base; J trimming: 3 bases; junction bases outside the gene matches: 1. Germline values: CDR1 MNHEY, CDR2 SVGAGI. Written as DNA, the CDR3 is TGTGCCAGCAGTTACTTGGGACTAGCGGGAGAAGAGACCCAGTACTTC. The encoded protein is CASSYLGLAGEETQYF.

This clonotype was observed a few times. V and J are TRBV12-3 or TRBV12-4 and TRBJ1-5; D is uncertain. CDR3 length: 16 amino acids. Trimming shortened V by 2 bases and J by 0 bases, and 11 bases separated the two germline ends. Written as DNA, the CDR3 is TGTGCCAGCAGTTTAAGGGCAGTCTATAGCAATCAGCCCCAGCATTTT. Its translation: CASSLRAVYSNQPQHF.

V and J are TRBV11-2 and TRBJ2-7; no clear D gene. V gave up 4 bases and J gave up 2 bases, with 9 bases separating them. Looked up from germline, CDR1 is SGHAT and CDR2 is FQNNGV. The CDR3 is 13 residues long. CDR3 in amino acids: CASSSPPTYEQYV. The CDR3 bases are TGTGCCAGCAGCTCACCCCCTACCTACGAGCAGTACGTC.

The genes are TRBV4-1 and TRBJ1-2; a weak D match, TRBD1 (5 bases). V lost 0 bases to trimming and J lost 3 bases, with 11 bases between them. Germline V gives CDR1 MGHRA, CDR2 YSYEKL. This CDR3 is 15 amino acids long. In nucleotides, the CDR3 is TGCGCCAGCAGCCAAGATGGAGGGGCTGACTATGGCTACACCTTC. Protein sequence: CASSQDGGADYGYTF.

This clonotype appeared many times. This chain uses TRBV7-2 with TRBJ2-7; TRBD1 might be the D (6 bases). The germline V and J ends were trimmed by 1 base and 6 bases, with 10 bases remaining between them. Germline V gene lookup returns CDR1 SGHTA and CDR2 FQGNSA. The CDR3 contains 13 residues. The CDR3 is CASSLVQGPEQYF. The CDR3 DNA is TGTGCCAGCAGCTTAGTCCAGGGGCCCGAGCAGTACTTC.

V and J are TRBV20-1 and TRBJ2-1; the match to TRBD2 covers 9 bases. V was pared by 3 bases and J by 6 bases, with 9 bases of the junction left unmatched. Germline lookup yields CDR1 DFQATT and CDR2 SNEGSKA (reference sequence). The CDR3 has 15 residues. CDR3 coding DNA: TGCAGTGCTAGCCGGCTAGCGGGGCCCCTCAATGAGCAGTTCTTC. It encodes CSASRLAGPLNEQFF.

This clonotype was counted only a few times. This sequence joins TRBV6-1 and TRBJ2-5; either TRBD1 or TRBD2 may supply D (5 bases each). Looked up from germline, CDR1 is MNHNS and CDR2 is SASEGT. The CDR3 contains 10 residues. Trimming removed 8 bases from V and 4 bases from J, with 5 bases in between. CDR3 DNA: TGTGCCAGCGGGACAGAGACCCAGTACTTC. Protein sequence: CASGTETQYF.

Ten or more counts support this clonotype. As DNA, the CDR3 is TGTGCCAGCAGTTTGTCAGCAAACACTGAAGCTTTCTTT. Amino acids: CASSLSANTEAFF. The rearrangement uses TRBV27 and TRBJ1-1; D uncertain. CDR1 and CDR2 (germline): MNHEY, SMNVEV (reference sequence). With 3 bases removed from V and 2 bases from J, the gap between germline ends came to 7 bases. The CDR3 runs to 13 residues.

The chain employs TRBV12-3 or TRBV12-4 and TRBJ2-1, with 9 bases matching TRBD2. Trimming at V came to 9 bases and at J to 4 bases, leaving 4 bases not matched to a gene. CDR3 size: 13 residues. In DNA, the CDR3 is TGTGCCAGTCGGACTAGCGAGTACAATGAGCAGTTCTTC. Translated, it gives CASRTSEYNEQFF.

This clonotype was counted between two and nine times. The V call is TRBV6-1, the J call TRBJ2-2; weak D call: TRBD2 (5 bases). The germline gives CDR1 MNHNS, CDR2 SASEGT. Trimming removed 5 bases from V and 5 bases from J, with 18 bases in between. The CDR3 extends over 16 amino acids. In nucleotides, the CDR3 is TGTGCCAGCAGTCTCACGGCTAGCTTTTGGACCGGGGAGCTGTTTTTT. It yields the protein CASSLTASFWTGELFF.

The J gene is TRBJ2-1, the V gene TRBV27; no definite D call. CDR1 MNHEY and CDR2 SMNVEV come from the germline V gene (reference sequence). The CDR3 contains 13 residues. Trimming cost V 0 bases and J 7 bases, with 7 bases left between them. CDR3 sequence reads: CASSLSSGNEQFF. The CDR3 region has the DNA TGTGCCAGCAGTTTATCGTCCGGGAATGAGCAGTTCTTC.

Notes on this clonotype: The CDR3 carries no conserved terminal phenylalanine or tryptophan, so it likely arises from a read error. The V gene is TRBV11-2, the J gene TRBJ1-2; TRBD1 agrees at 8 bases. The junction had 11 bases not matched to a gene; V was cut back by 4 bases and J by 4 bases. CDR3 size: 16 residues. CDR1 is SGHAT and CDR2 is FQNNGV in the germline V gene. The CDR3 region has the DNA TGTGCCAGCAGCTCGAGAGGTGCAGGGGGCGGCTATGGCTACACCCTC. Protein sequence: CASSSRGAGGGYGYTL.

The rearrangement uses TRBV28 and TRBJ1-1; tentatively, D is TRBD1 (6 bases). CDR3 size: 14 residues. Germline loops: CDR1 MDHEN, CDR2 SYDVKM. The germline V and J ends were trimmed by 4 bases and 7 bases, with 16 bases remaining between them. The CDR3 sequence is CASSYTGQASEAFF. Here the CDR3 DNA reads TGTGCCAGCAGTTACACAGGGCAAGCGAGTGAAGCTTTCTTT.

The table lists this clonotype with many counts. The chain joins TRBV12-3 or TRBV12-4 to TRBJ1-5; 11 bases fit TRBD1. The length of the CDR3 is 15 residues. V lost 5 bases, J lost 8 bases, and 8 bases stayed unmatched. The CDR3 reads CASSLRTGGFEPQHF. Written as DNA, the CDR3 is TGTGCCAGCAGTCTCCGGACAGGGGGCTTTGAGCCCCAGCATTTT.

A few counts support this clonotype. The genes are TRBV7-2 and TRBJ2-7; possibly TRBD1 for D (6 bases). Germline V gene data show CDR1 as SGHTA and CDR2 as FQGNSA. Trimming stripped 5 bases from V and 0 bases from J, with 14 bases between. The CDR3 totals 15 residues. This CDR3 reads CASSPRQDSSYEQYF. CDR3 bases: TGTGCCAGCAGCCCCCGACAGGACAGCTCCTACGAGCAGTACTTC.

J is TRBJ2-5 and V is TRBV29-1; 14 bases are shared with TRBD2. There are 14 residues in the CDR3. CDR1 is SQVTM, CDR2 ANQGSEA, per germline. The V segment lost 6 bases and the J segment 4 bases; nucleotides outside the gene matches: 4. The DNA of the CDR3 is TGCAGCGTCGCCGGGACTAGCGGGAGAGAGACCCAGTACTTC. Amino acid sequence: CSVAGTSGRETQYF.

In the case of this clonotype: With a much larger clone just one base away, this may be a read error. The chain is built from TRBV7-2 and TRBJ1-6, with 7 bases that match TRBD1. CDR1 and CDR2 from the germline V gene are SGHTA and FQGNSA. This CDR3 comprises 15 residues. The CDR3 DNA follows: TGTGCCAGCAGCTTACTAGGGGGCTATAATTCACCCCTCTACTTT. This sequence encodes CASSLLGGYNSPLYF. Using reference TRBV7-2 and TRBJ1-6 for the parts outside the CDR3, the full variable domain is GAGVSQSPSNKVTEKGKDVELRCDPISGHTALYWYRQSLGQGLEFLIYFQGNSAPDKSGLPSDRFSAERTGGSVSTLTIQRTQQEDSAVYLCASSLLGGYNSPLYFGNGTRLTVT.

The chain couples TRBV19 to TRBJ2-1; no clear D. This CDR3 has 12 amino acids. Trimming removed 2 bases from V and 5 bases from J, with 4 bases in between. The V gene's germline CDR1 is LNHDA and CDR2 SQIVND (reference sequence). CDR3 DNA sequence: TGTGCCAGTAGTATAACCGACAATGAGCAGTTCTTC. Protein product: CASSITDNEQFF.

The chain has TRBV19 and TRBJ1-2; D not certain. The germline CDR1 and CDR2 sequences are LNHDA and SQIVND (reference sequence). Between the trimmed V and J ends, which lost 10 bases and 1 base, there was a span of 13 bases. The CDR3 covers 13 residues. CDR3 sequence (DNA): TGTGCCACCGGGGTAACCCTTAACTATGGCTACACCTTC. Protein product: CATGVTLNYGYTF.

CDR3 sequence: CASSLGVLGARDTGELFF. In DNA form, the CDR3 reads TGTGCCAGCAGCTTAGGAGTTCTGGGGGCTCGAGACACCGGGGAGCTGTTTTTT. The V gene is TRBV11-2, the J gene TRBJ2-2; D may be TRBD1 (6 bases). CDR1 and CDR2 (germline): SGHAT, FQNNGV. Trimming removed 1 base from V and 3 bases from J, with 18 bases in between. The CDR3 loop spans 18 amino acids.

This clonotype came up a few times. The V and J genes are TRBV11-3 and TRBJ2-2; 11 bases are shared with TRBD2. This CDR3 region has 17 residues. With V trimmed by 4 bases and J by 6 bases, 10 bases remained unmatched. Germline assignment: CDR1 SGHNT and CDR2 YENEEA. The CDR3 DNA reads TGTGCCAGCAGCTGGGGCGCACTAGCGGGAGCCCCCGGGGAGCTGTTTTTT. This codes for CASSWGALAGAPGELFF.

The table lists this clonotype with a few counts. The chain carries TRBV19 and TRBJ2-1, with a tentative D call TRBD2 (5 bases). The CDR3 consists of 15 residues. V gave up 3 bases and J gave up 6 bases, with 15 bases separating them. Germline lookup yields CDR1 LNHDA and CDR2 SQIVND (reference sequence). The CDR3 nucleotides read TGTGCCAGTAGTATGGGAGTTAGGACTTCCAATGAGCAGTTCTTC. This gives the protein CASSMGVRTSNEQFF.

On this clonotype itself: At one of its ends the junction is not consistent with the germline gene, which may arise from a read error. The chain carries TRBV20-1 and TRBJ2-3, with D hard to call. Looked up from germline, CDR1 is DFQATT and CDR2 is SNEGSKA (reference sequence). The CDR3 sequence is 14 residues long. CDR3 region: CSARDYGSRDTQYF. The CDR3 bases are TGCAGTGCTAGAGATTACGGTAGCAGAGATACGCAGTATTTT.

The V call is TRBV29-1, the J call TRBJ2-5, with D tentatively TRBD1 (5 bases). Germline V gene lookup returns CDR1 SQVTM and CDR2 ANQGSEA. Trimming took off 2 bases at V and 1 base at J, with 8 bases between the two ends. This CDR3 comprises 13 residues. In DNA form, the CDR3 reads TGCAGCGTTGAAAGACAGACCCAAGAGACCCAGTACTTC. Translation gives CSVERQTQETQYF.

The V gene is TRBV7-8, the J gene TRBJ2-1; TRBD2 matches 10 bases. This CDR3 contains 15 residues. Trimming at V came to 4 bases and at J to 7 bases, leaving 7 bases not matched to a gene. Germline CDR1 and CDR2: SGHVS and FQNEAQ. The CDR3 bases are TGTGCCAGCAGCTCCGCTAGCGGGAGTTGGAATGAGCAGTTCTTC. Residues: CASSSASGSWNEQFF.

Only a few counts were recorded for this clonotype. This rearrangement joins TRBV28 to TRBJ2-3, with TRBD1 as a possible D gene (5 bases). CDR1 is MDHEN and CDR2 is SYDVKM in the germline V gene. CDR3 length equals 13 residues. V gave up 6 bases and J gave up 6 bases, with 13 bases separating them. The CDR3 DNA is TGTGCCAGCAGATCAATAAACAGGGATACGCAGTATTTT. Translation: CASRSINRDTQYF.

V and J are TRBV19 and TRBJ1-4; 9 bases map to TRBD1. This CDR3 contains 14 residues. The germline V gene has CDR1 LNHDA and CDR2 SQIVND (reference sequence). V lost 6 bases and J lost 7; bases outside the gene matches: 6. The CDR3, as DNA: TGTGCCAGTAGGGGGACAGGGATACGTGAAAAACTGTTTTTT. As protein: CASRGTGIREKLFF.

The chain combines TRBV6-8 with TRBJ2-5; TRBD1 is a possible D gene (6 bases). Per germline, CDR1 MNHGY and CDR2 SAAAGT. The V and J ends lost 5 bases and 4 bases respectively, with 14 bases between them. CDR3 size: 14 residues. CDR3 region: CASSDWGPLETQYF. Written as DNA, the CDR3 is TGTGCCAGCAGTGACTGGGGGCCACTAGAGACCCAGTACTTC.

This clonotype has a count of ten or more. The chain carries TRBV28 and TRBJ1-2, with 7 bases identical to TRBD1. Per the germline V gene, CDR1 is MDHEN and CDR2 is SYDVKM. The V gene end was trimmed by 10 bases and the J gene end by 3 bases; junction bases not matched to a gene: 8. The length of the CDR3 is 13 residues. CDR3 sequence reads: CATLSQGHYGYTF. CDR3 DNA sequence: TGTGCCACCCTATCACAGGGGCACTATGGCTACACCTTC.

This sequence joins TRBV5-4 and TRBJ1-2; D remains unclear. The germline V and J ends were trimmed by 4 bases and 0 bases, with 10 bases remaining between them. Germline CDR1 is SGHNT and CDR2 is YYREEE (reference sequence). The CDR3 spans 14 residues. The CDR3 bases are TGTGCCAGCAGCCCCAGATTAGCTAACTATGGCTACACCTTC. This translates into CASSPRLANYGYTF.